The sequence of this TCR beta chain was determined in a study of cytomegalovirus exposure and HLA in healthy donors. 60 Vbeta and 13 Jbeta primers were used in PCR. Clones were sequenced by immunoSEQ multiplex PCR, and TCRdb holds only the in-frame ones, with some missing. The sample carries about 63,000 clones, around 75% recorded once. Losses at the gene ends were 3 bases for V and 2 bases for J; bases not matched to a gene: 2. The CDR3 consists of 14 residues. Germline lookup yields CDR1 KGHSH and CDR2 LQKENI. The chain is built from TRBV18 and TRBJ2-7; 9 bases map to TRBD1. Sequenced input: PBMCs. The receptor was derived from a woman aged 40 to 55 in good health and CMV-seropositive. CDR3: CASSPGQGPYEQYF. The CDR3 coding sequence is TGTGCCAGCTCACCGGGACAGGGCCCCTACGAGCAGTACTTC.